A selection of T cell receptor beta chains follows, all from one sample in a study of control samples from healthy donors and cancer patients. The method was immunoSEQ multiplex PCR; TCRdb's version includes in-frame clones alone and lacks a portion of them. The sample lists 20,000 to 25,000 clones, around 83% occurring once. The sample taken for sequencing was PBMCs. The receptors come from a man in his sixties with head and neck cancer. Each CDR3 is given with its conserved first and last residue. Fields, in order: D gene, clone size, V gene, J gene, CDR3 DNA, CDR3 protein. A D gene is named only where the DNA matches it firmly. Size is stated for part of the rows, as once, few or many counts, or as a class when the clone is expanded.

NA	NA	TRBV10-3	TRBJ1-5	TGTGCCATCAGTGACAGGTTTAGTGGGCCCCAGCATTTT	CAISDRFSGPQHF
NA	NA	TRBV20-1	TRBJ2-3	TGCAGTGCTAGTGCTGGACTAACTAGCACAGATACGCAGTATTTT	CSASAGLTSTDTQYF
TRBD1	NA	TRBV24-1	TRBJ1-2	TGTGCCACCAGTGATTCACAGGGGGCCTTAAATGGCTACACCTTC	CATSDSQGALNGYTF
NA	NA	TRBV2	TRBJ2-3	TGTGCCAGCAGTGTTAGTCGATCAGATACGCAGTATTTT	CASSVSRSDTQYF
NA	NA	TRBV19	TRBJ1-3	TGTGCCAGTAAGTTCACCGACTCTGGAAACACCATATATTTT	CASKFTDSGNTIYF
TRBD2	NA	TRBV11-2	TRBJ2-2	TGTGCCAGCAGCTTGGGGGGGAGAGGCGCGGCGAACACCGGGGAGCTGTTTTTT	CASSLGGRGAANTGELFF
TRBD2	NA	TRBV11-2	TRBJ2-5	TGTGCCAGCAGCCTGGGACTAGCGGGTTCTTGGGAGACCCAGTACTTC	CASSLGLAGSWETQYF
NA	NA	TRBV7-3	TRBJ2-2	TGTGCCAGCAGCTACCGCCCGGGGGCGAACACCGGGGAGCTGTTTTTT	CASSYRPGANTGELFF
NA	once	TRBV13	TRBJ1-1	TGTGCCAGCAGCCCCTACGACACCTCTGAAGCTTTCTTT	CASSPYDTSEAFF
TRBD1	NA	TRBV6-5	TRBJ1-3	TGTGCCAGCAGTACCCAGGGGGGCTCTGGAAACACCATATATTTT	CASSTQGGSGNTIYF
NA	NA	TRBV19	TRBJ2-1	TGTGCCAGTAGTATATGGAGTGAGCAGTTCTTC	CASSIWSEQFF
NA	NA	TRBV29-1	TRBJ2-4	TGCAGCGTTGGGGGTCCGGCCAAAAACATTCAGTACTTC	CSVGGPAKNIQYF
NA	once	TRBV20-1	TRBJ1-1	TGCAGTGCTACTGAGGGAACCATGAACACTGAAGCTTTCTTT	CSATEGTMNTEAFF
NA	NA	TRBV18	TRBJ2-3	TGTGCCAGCTCAGCAAGGTCGAGCACAGATACGCAGTATTTT	CASSARSSTDTQYF
NA	NA	TRBV3-1/TRBV3-2	TRBJ1-3	TGTGCCAGCAGCTCCTCCATCGGGGTCTCTGGAAACACCATATATTTT	CASSSSIGVSGNTIYF
NA	NA	TRBV14	TRBJ1-1	TGTGCCAGCAGCCAATTTATAAGGGGTGAAGCTTTCTTT	CASSQFIRGEAFF
NA	NA	TRBV6-1	TRBJ2-7	TGTGCCAGCAGTGACCATGTTTACGAGCAGTACTTC	CASSDHVYEQYF
NA	NA	TRBV5-4	TRBJ2-5	TGTGCCAGCAACTTTCGAGGACGGGAGACCCAGTACTTC	CASNFRGRETQYF
TRBD1	NA	TRBV30	TRBJ1-4	TGTGCCTGGAGTGCCCTAGGACAGGAGAAGGAAAAACTGTTTTTT	CAWSALGQEKEKLFF
NA	NA	TRBV19	TRBJ2-5	TGTGCCAGTAGTATAGACCCCTCGACGTATGGAGAAGAGACCCAGTACTTC	CASSIDPSTYGEETQYF
NA	NA	TRBV5-4	TRBJ2-5	TGTGCCAGCAGCTTGGCCCCCGGGACACAAGAGACCCAGTACTTC	CASSLAPGTQETQYF
TRBD2	once	TRBV5-4	TRBJ2-2	TGTGCCAGCAGCCACGGTGGAACTAGCGGAACCGGCGGGGAGCTGTTTTTT	CASSHGGTSGTGGELFF
TRBD1	NA	TRBV5-1	TRBJ1-1	TGCGCCAGCAGCTTGCACAGGGGCATGAACACTGAAGCTTTCTTT	CASSLHRGMNTEAFF
NA	NA	TRBV3-1/TRBV3-2	TRBJ2-3	TGTGCCAGCAGCCCGGGCCTCGTTAGCACAGATACGCAGTATTTT	CASSPGLVSTDTQYF
TRBD2	NA	TRBV7-9	TRBJ2-1	TGTGCCAGCAGAATAGCGGGAGGGGATGAGCAGTTCTTC	CASRIAGGDEQFF
NA	once	TRBV24-1	TRBJ2-5	TGTGCCACCAGTGATTTTAGTCGTACAGGGAAAGAGACCCAGTACTTC	CATSDFSRTGKETQYF
TRBD1	few	TRBV15	TRBJ1-5	TGTGCCACCAGCAGAGGGACAGGGGGCGATCAGCCCCAGCATTTT	CATSRGTGGDQPQHF
NA	few	TRBV19	TRBJ1-5	TGTGCCAGTAGTATCCCTGGCAGGGGTCAGCCCCAGCATTTT	CASSIPGRGQPQHF
NA	NA	TRBV3-1/TRBV3-2	TRBJ1-1	TGTGCCAGCAGCCAACCCCAAGGGAACACTGAAGCTTTCTTT	CASSQPQGNTEAFF
TRBD1	NA	TRBV2	TRBJ2-1	TGTGCCAGCAGAGACAGGGGCGATGAGCAGTTCTTC	CASRDRGDEQFF
TRBD1	NA	TRBV7-3	TRBJ2-1	TGTGCCAGCAGCCTCTCGGGACAGGGTAATCATGAGCAGTTCTTC	CASSLSGQGNHEQFF
TRBD2	NA	TRBV9	TRBJ2-1	TGTGCCAGCAGCCCCGGGGGGTACGGCTACAATGAGCAGTTCTTC	CASSPGGYGYNEQFF
NA	NA	TRBV7-9	TRBJ2-7	TGTGCCAGCTTAGAGGGGAGCGGGCGTCCCTACGAGCAGTACTTC	CASLEGSGRPYEQYF
NA	NA	TRBV10-3	TRBJ1-2	TGTGCCATCAGTGAGTCGGCTGCCGGGATCTATGGCTACACCTTC	CAISESAAGIYGYTF
NA	NA	TRBV7-6	TRBJ2-2	TGTGCCAGCAGCCCAGAGTTGCCGTTCAACACCGGGGAGCTGTTTTTT	CASSPELPFNTGELFF
TRBD2	NA	TRBV20-1	TRBJ2-7	TGCAGTGCTAGTGATTCCGGACTAGCGGGAGGGCCGGGGAACGAGCAGTACTTC	CSASDSGLAGGPGNEQYF
NA	once	TRBV7-9	TRBJ2-7	TGTGCCAGCAGCTTAGTTGACAGGGAGGAGTACTTC	CASSLVDREEYF
NA	NA	TRBV4-2	TRBJ2-7	TGTGCCAGCAGCCAAGGGGCAGGGGGGTCCTACGAGCAGTACTTC	CASSQGAGGSYEQYF
NA	NA	TRBV19	TRBJ1-1	TGTGCCAGTTCCAAGGGCAGGACTGAAGCTTTCTTT	CASSKGRTEAFF
NA	NA	TRBV28	TRBJ2-7	TGTGCCAGCGAAGGGTCCTACGAGCAGTACTTC	CASEGSYEQYF
NA	NA	TRBV5-6	TRBJ1-3	TGTGCCAGCAGCTTGGGGGGTTTCTCTGGAAACACCATATATTTT	CASSLGGFSGNTIYF
TRBD1	NA	TRBV10-3	TRBJ1-6	TGTGCCATCAGCCCCGGGACAGGGACTTGGTCACCCCTCCACTTT	CAISPGTGTWSPLHF
NA	NA	TRBV29-1	TRBJ2-3	TGCAGCGTTGTAGCGTCCTTTCCGAGCACAGATACGCAGTATTTT	CSVVASFPSTDTQYF
NA	once	TRBV28	TRBJ1-2	TGTGCCAGCAACCCCGGGGGGGGCTATGGCTACACCTTC	CASNPGGGYGYTF
NA	NA	TRBV5-1	TRBJ2-3	TGCGCCAGCAGCTTTGACGGGGGCCGATACCGCACAGATACGCAGTATTTT	CASSFDGGRYRTDTQYF
NA	NA	TRBV6-6	TRBJ2-1	TGTGCCAGCAGTTACTTACGCAGCTCCTACAATGAGCAGTTCTTC	CASSYLRSSYNEQFF
NA	NA	TRBV6-5	TRBJ2-3	TGTGCCAGCTCAAGGGGGACGGGTGGAACAGATACGCAGTATTTT	CASSRGTGGTDTQYF
TRBD2	few	TRBV18	TRBJ2-3	TGTGCCAGCTCACCAAGGACTAGCGGGAGAACAGATACGCAGTATTTT	CASSPRTSGRTDTQYF
TRBD1	NA	TRBV6-5	TRBJ2-3	TGTGCCACCCGACAGGGGATAATAAATACGCAGTATTTT	CATRQGIINTQYF
TRBD1	NA	TRBV18	TRBJ2-2	TGTGCCAGCTCACCACCGTCAGGGGGCCAGACCGGGGAGCTGTTTTTT	CASSPPSGGQTGELFF
NA	NA	TRBV3-1/TRBV3-2	TRBJ1-1	TGTGCCAGCAGCCAAGGCCCGGTAGGTGAAGCTTTCTTT	CASSQGPVGEAFF
TRBD1	NA	TRBV7-2	TRBJ2-5	TGTGCCAGCAGCCGGGGACAGCAAGAGACCCAGTACTTC	CASSRGQQETQYF